This TCR beta chain emerged from a study of blood T cell repertoires in COVID-19. Overall study: Acute and convalescent COVID-19 samples came from the United States, Italy and Spain.

Under the authors' procedure: The assay estimated nucleated cells by amplifying reference gene primers. Using immunoSEQ multiplex PCR, the repertoire was profiled, and TCRdb retains in-frame clones only, with some absent. V and J calls and clone size are as listed in that table; D and trimming were resolved from the DNA. The repertoire has approximately 50,000 clones, approximately 85% of them found once; the top ten carry 6.5%. Germline CDR1 reads SQVTM; CDR2 reads ANQGSEA. With V trimmed by 6 bases and J by 4 bases, 4 bases remained unmatched. The CDR3 is 12 amino acids. The receptor was isolated from a man aged 55 to 70 with acute or convalescent COVID-19. Specimen: peripheral blood. The rearrangement joins TRBV29-1 to TRBJ1-2; 8 positions match TRBD1. The CDR3 bases are TGCAGCGTCCAGACAGGGGCCTATGGCTACACCTTC. Its protein product is CSVQTGAYGYTF.